This TCR beta chain appears in the sequencing data of a study of T cell repertoires in cytomegalovirus infection. This clonotype was observed a single time. Its specificity is not known. V lost 5 bases to trimming and J lost 5 bases; unmatched junction nucleotides: 10. The CDR3 spans 15 residues. Germline V lookup: CDR1 MGHRA, CDR2 YSYEKL. TCRdb re-derived calls from the reads in MiXCR, one entry per CDR3 protein. The table includes a few hundred thousand distinct CDR3 sequences, roughly a third detected once. The source was cultured PBMCs, collected from culture after CMV antigen stimulation. The TCR comes from a human donor in good health (CMV status not recorded). Some clones in this sample may be carry-over from other donors' samples. V is TRBV4-1 and J is TRBJ2-5, with 8 bases lining up with TRBD2. The CDR3 sequence: CASSTLSAGAETQYF. The CDR3 DNA sequence: TGCGCCAGCAGCACCTTGTCAGCGGGAGCGGAGACCCAGTACTTC.